Shown below are 30 T cell receptor beta chains from a single sample sequenced in a study of cytotoxic CD8 clonotypes in ibrutinib-treated CLL. Profiling relied on immunoSEQ multiplex PCR, and the TCRdb table lists in-frame clones only, not all of them. Among 270,000 or so clones listed, less than 85% were seen once. Here the sequenced sample was PBMCs, taken at disease progression, from a patient treated with ibrutinib. The receptors shown here come from a human donor with chronic lymphocytic leukemia.

The chain is built from TRBV5-1 and TRBJ2-3; D ambiguous. Germline CDR1 SGHRS, CDR2 YFSETQ. Trimming left V 1 base short and J 0 bases short, with 15 bases between. This CDR3 has 17 amino acids. CDR3 bases: TGCGCCAGCAGCTTGTTTTCGCGTACAACTAGCACAGATACGCAGTATTTT. It codes for CASSLFSRTTSTDTQYF.

The chain combines TRBV19 with TRBJ1-2; no firm D call. The germline V gene has CDR1 LNHDA and CDR2 SQIVND (reference sequence). The CDR3 totals 13 residues. V was shortened by 5 bases and J by 3 bases, with 10 bases between the two germline ends. CDR3 sequence: CASSFQAYYGYTF. CDR3 bases: TGTGCCAGTAGTTTTCAGGCATACTATGGCTACACCTTC. Full variable domain (missing parts from reference TRBV19 and TRBJ1-2): DGGITQSPKYLFRKEGQNVTLSCEQNLNHDAMYWYRQDPGQGLRLIYYSQIVNDFQKGDIAEGYSVSREKKESFPLTVTSAQKNPTAFYLCASSFQAYYGYTFGSGTRLTVV.

The rearrangement joins TRBV5-6 to TRBJ2-1; TRBD2 matches at 13 bases. The junction had 1 base not matched to a gene; V was cut back by 2 bases and J by 2 bases. This CDR3 contains 16 residues. Germline V gene sequence: CDR1 SGHDT, CDR2 YYEEEE. The CDR3 coding sequence is TGTGCCAGCAGCTTAGGACTAGCGGGGGCCTACAATGAGCAGTTCTTC. Residues: CASSLGLAGAYNEQFF. The whole variable domain, filled in from reference TRBV5-6 and TRBJ2-1, reads DAGVTQSPTHLIKTRGQQVTLRCSPKSGHDTVSWYQQALGQGPQFIFQYYEEEERQRGNFPDRFSGHQFPNYSSELNVNALLLGDSALYLCASSLGLAGAYNEQFFGPGTRLTVL.

This chain uses TRBV5-5 with TRBJ2-3; 9 positions match TRBD1. V lost 1 base and J lost 2; bases outside the gene matches: 2. CDR3 length: 15 residues. In germline, CDR1 is SGHKS, CDR2 YYEKEE (reference sequence). The CDR3 spells CASSLWTGATDTQYF. As DNA, the CDR3 is TGTGCCAGCAGCTTGTGGACAGGGGCCACAGATACGCAGTATTTT. The entire variable domain, with the rest obtained from reference TRBV5-5 and TRBJ2-3, is as follows: DAGVTQSPTHLIKTRGQQVTLRCSPISGHKSVSWYQQVLGQGPQFIFQYYEKEERGRGNFPDRFSARQFPNYSSELNVNALLLGDSALYLCASSLWTGATDTQYFGPGTRLTVL.

This clone has only a few counts. The genes are TRBV28 and TRBJ2-5; D not resolved. V shed 6 bases and J shed 2 bases, with 22 bases lying between them. In germline, CDR1 is MDHEN, CDR2 SYDVKM. The CDR3 extends over 17 amino acids. The CDR3 protein is CASSPRSSPSIQETQYF. DNA of the CDR3: TGTGCCAGCAGCCCAAGAAGCTCCCCCTCTATACAAGAGACCCAGTACTTC. Complete variable domain (other parts from reference TRBV28 and TRBJ2-5): DVKVTQSSRYLVKRTGEKVFLECVQDMDHENMFWYRQDPGLGLRLIYFSYDVKMKEKGDIPEGYSVSREKKERFSLILESASTNQTSMYLCASSPRSSPSIQETQYFGPGTRLLVL.

The chain has TRBV7-8 and TRBJ2-3, with D possibly matching TRBD2 (6 bases). Looked up from germline, CDR1 is SGHVS and CDR2 is FQNEAQ. Trimming stripped 6 bases from V and 6 bases from J, with 16 bases between. The CDR3 totals 14 residues. In DNA, the CDR3 is TGTGCCAGCAGTTACGCGGGGCACCTGGATACGCAGTATTTT. This encodes CASSYAGHLDTQYF. The full variable domain, in which reference TRBV7-8 and TRBJ2-3 provide the parts outside the CDR3, is GAGVSQSPRYKVAKRGQDVALRCDPISGHVSLFWYQQALGQGPEFLTYFQNEAQLDKSGLPSDRFFAERPEGSVSTLKIQRTQQEDSAVYLCASSYAGHLDTQYFGPGTRLTVL.

This clone has only one observation. Its ends do not fully match the called genes, so a read error is possible. The chain carries TRBV20-1 and TRBJ2-3; D uncertain. The CDR3 sequence is 11 residues long. CDR1 is DFQATT and CDR2 is SNEGSKA in the germline V gene (reference sequence). CDR3 nucleotides: TGCAGTGCTAGAATGCTAGTACTCTATTTTTTT. Amino acid sequence: CSARMLVLYFF.

The J gene is TRBJ2-6, the V gene TRBV27, with unresolved D. The germline V gene encodes CDR1 MNHEY and CDR2 SMNVEV (reference sequence). Trimming stripped 7 bases from V and 0 bases from J, with 7 bases between. The CDR3 sequence is 14 residues long. The CDR3 region has the DNA TGTGCCAGCACCGAGAGCTCTGGGGCCAACGTCCTGACTTTC. Protein sequence: CASTESSGANVLTF.

The rearrangement uses TRBV5-1 and TRBJ2-7; tentative D call: TRBD1 (6 bases). From germline, CDR1 is SGHRS and CDR2 YFSETQ. The CDR3 runs to 15 residues. V was pared by 0 bases and J by 4 bases, with 14 bases between. The CDR3 spells CASSLERTAPYEQYF. The CDR3 nucleotides read TGCGCCAGCAGCTTGGAGAGGACAGCTCCTTACGAGCAGTACTTC.

The rearrangement joins TRBV7-5 to TRBJ1-1; the D call in the table, TRBD1, was not verified against the DNA. TRBV7-5 is a pseudogene locus. The CDR3 sequence is 17 residues long. DNA of the CDR3: TGTGTCAGAAGCTTAATCGTAACAGGCAGCCTGAACACTGAAGCTTTCTTT. Amino acid sequence: CVRSLIVTGSLNTEAFF.

This rearrangement joins TRBV19 to TRBJ2-7; 9 bases align to TRBD1. The CDR3 loop spans 15 amino acids. Germline CDR1 is LNHDA and CDR2 is SQIVND (reference sequence). V shed 3 bases and J 3 bases; nucleotides not matched to a gene: 6. The CDR3: CASSIRGQGFYEQYF. CDR3 nucleotides: TGTGCCAGTAGTATCCGTGGACAGGGGTTCTACGAGCAGTACTTC.

The chain is built from TRBV2 and TRBJ2-7; D unclear. Germline-derived CDR1 and CDR2 are SNHLY and FYNNEI. This CDR3 spans 11 amino acids. V was clipped by 6 bases and J by 1 base, with 4 bases between them. The CDR3 protein is CASRRSYEQYF. CDR3 nucleotides: TGTGCCAGCAGACGTTCCTACGAGCAGTACTTC.

The chain couples TRBV15 to TRBJ1-1; D is perhaps TRBD1 (5 bases). From germline, CDR1 is LNHNV and CDR2 YYDKDF (reference sequence). Trimming cost V 1 base and J 3 bases, with 12 bases left between them. The CDR3 is 15 residues long. In nucleotides, the CDR3 is TGTGCCACCAGCAGAGCGGGGGATCGGGACACTGAAGCTTTCTTT. Its translation is CATSRAGDRDTEAFF.

This clone was observed a few times. V gene TRBV5-4 combines with J gene TRBJ1-3; D uncertain. This CDR3 has 15 amino acids. Trimming cost V 4 bases and J 2 bases, with 13 bases left between them. Germline CDR1 and CDR2: SGHNT and YYREEE (reference sequence). The CDR3 spells CASSLITLTGNTIYF. The CDR3 DNA reads TGTGCCAGCAGCCTAATTACTCTTACTGGAAACACCATATATTTT.

The V and J genes are TRBV18 and TRBJ2-2; 8 bases fit TRBD2. After removal of 0 bases from V and 5 bases from J, the junction contained 5 bases not matched to a gene. CDR1 KGHSH and CDR2 LQKENI come from the germline V gene. The CDR3 runs 16 residues. In DNA form, the CDR3 reads TGTGCCAGCTCACCACCGCTTAGCGGGATAACCGGGGAGCTGTTTTTT. Translation gives CASSPPLSGITGELFF.

The chain carries TRBV13 and TRBJ2-5; TRBD1 agrees at 8 bases. The length of the CDR3 is 14 residues. Trimming removed 2 bases from V and 4 bases from J; junction bases left unmatched: 3. From germline, CDR1 is PRHDT and CDR2 FYEKMQ (reference sequence). CDR3: CASSLRQGRETQYF. The CDR3 coding sequence is TGTGCCAGCAGCTTACGACAGGGGAGAGAGACCCAGTACTTC. Together with reference TRBV13 and TRBJ2-5, the CDR3 gives the full variable domain: AAGVIQSPRHLIKEKRETATLKCYPIPRHDTVYWYQQGPGQDPQFLISFYEKMQSDKGSIPDRFSAQQFSDYHSELNMSSLELGDSALYFCASSLRQGRETQYFGPGTRLLVL.

The chain has TRBV5-4 and TRBJ2-7, with 7 bases identical to TRBD2. V gave up 4 bases and J gave up 6 bases; unmatched junction bases: 10. The germline V gene has CDR1 SGHNT and CDR2 YYREEE (reference sequence). The CDR3 consists of 14 residues. The DNA for the CDR3 is TGTGCCAGCAGCGGCGGGGGTCCGGGAGGCGAGCAGTACTTC. Its protein product is CASSGGGPGGEQYF. The full variable domain, in which reference TRBV5-4 and TRBJ2-7 provide the parts outside the CDR3, is ETGVTQSPTHLIKTRGQQVTLRCSSQSGHNTVSWYQQALGQGPQFIFQYYREEENGRGNFPPRFSGLQFPNYSSELNVNALELDDSALYLCASSGGGPGGEQYFGPGTRLTVT.

The genes are TRBV19 and TRBJ1-4; no firm D call. This CDR3 comprises 11 residues. CDR1 and CDR2 (germline): LNHDA, SQIVND (reference sequence). V gave up 5 bases and J gave up 4 bases, with 2 bases separating them. CDR3 sequence (DNA): TGTGCCAGTAGTTTTAATGAAAAACTGTTTTTT. Encoded protein: CASSFNEKLFF.

The chain links TRBV28 to TRBJ1-3; a weak D match, TRBD1 (5 bases). This CDR3 spans 14 amino acids. Germline-derived CDR1 and CDR2 are MDHEN and SYDVKM. Trimming removed 7 bases from V and 0 bases from J, with 10 bases in between. CDR3 sequence (DNA): TGTGCCAGCATCGTCGGGGGCTCTGGAAACACCATATATTTT. Protein product: CASIVGGSGNTIYF. The whole variable domain, remainder taken from reference TRBV28 and TRBJ1-3, is DVKVTQSSRYLVKRTGEKVFLECVQDMDHENMFWYRQDPGLGLRLIYFSYDVKMKEKGDIPEGYSVSREKKERFSLILESASTNQTSMYLCASIVGGSGNTIYFGEGSWLTVV.

The chain joins TRBV9 to TRBJ2-5; 8 bases agree with TRBD2. The J segment lost 2 bases and the V segment lost 1 base, leaving 1 base of the junction unmatched. CDR3 length: 14 amino acids. From germline, CDR1 is SGDLS and CDR2 YYNGEE. This CDR3 reads CASSVTSGQETQYF. The CDR3 bases are TGTGCCAGCAGCGTAACTAGCGGACAAGAGACCCAGTACTTC.

V gene TRBV28 combines with J gene TRBJ2-3, with D perhaps matching TRBD2 (6 bases). CDR1 is MDHEN, CDR2 SYDVKM, per germline. CDR3 length equals 15 residues. With 6 bases removed from V and 6 bases from J, the gap between germline ends came to 19 bases. The CDR3, as DNA: TGTGCCAGCAGACTAGCATGGGTCAAGGGGGATACGCAGTATTTT. This sequence encodes CASRLAWVKGDTQYF. The full variable domain, its missing parts supplied by reference TRBV28 and TRBJ2-3, is DVKVTQSSRYLVKRTGEKVFLECVQDMDHENMFWYRQDPGLGLRLIYFSYDVKMKEKGDIPEGYSVSREKKERFSLILESASTNQTSMYLCASRLAWVKGDTQYFGPGTRLTVL.

This clone has more than one count but fewer than ten. The V and J genes are TRBV19 and TRBJ2-6, with D perhaps TRBD2 (6 bases). The V end lost 5 bases, the J end lost 1 base, and 6 bases lay between the germline ends. CDR1 LNHDA and CDR2 SQIVND come from the germline V gene (reference sequence). CDR3 size: 14 residues. CDR3 residues: CASSRGSGANVLTF. The CDR3 DNA reads TGTGCCAGTAGTCGGGGGTCTGGGGCCAACGTCCTGACTTTC.

CDR3 DNA: TGTGCCAGCAGCGTAGCTGCAGCGGGTACCTACAATGAGCAGTTCTTC. It yields the protein CASSVAAAGTYNEQFF. The V and J genes are TRBV9 and TRBJ2-1; D might be TRBD2 (6 bases). The germline V and J ends were trimmed by 0 bases and 2 bases, with 12 bases remaining between them. Germline values: CDR1 SGDLS, CDR2 YYNGEE. The CDR3 consists of 16 residues.

This clone was recorded only once. V and J are TRBV9 and TRBJ2-7; 12 nucleotides align to TRBD2. With V trimmed by 4 bases and J by 0 bases, 8 bases remained unmatched. The CDR3 consists of 17 residues. In germline, CDR1 is SGDLS, CDR2 YYNGEE. CDR3 bases: TGTGCCAGCAGCAAAACCCTAGCGGGAGGGCCCTCCTACGAGCAGTACTTC. The encoded protein is CASSKTLAGGPSYEQYF. The full variable domain, its missing parts supplied by reference TRBV9 and TRBJ2-7, is DSGVTQTPKHLITATGQRVTLRCSPRSGDLSVYWYQQSLDQGLQFLIQYYNGEERAKGNILERFSAQQFPDLHSELNLSSLELGDSALYFCASSKTLAGGPSYEQYFGPGTRLTVT.

This rearrangement joins TRBV7-3 to TRBJ2-6; D call uncertain. Germline loops: CDR1 SGHTA, CDR2 FQGTGA. The CDR3 covers 15 residues. The ends were cut back, 5 bases at V and 0 bases at J, with 8 bases in the middle. The CDR3 loop reads CASSPRRSGANVLTF. For the CDR3, the DNA is TGTGCCAGCAGCCCAAGGCGCTCTGGGGCCAACGTCCTGACTTTC.

The rearrangement uses TRBV13 and TRBJ2-1; the match to TRBD2 covers 9 bases. CDR1 and CDR2 from the germline V gene are PRHDT and FYEKMQ (reference sequence). The CDR3 is made up of 15 amino acids. After removal of 7 bases from V and 4 bases from J, the junction contained 8 bases not matched to a gene. The CDR3 sequence is CASTLLAGLYNEQFF. Written as DNA, the CDR3 is TGTGCCAGCACGCTCCTAGCGGGATTGTACAATGAGCAGTTCTTC.

This clone was found a few times. J is TRBJ1-3 and V is TRBV11-2; 8 bases match TRBD1. Trimming removed 5 bases from V and 0 bases from J; junction bases left unmatched: 9. The CDR3 spans 17 residues. Per the germline V gene, CDR1 is SGHAT and CDR2 is FQNNGV. The CDR3 sequence: CASSMTGVSRSGNTIYF. In nucleotides, the CDR3 is TGTGCCAGCAGCATGACAGGGGTATCGCGCTCTGGAAACACCATATATTTT.

J is TRBJ1-2 and V is TRBV7-9, with TRBD1 matching 7 bases. The CDR3 loop spans 12 amino acids. The trim removed 5 bases at V and 8 bases at J, leaving 5 bases unmatched. Germline assignment: CDR1 SEHNR and CDR2 FQNEAQ (reference sequence). The CDR3 loop is CASSGRTGGYTF. For the CDR3, the DNA is TGTGCCAGCAGCGGCAGGACAGGCGGCTACACCTTC. Full variable domain (rest looked up from reference TRBV7-9 and TRBJ1-2): DTGVSQNPRHKITKRGQNVTFRCDPISEHNRLYWYRQTLGQGPEFLTYFQNEAQLEKSRLLSDRFSAERPKGSFSTLEIQRTEQGDSAMYLCASSGRTGGYTFGSGTRLTVV.

CDR3 in amino acids: CASSSTGWVGEAFF. DNA of the CDR3: TGTGCCAGCAGCTCCACAGGGTGGGTCGGTGAAGCTTTCTTT. V is TRBV7-2 and J is TRBJ1-1, with D possibly matching TRBD1 (6 bases). V was pared by 4 bases and J by 7 bases, with 16 bases between. The germline CDR1 and CDR2 sequences are SGHTA and FQGNSA. The CDR3 covers 14 residues.

V and J are TRBV27 and TRBJ1-6, with no clear D. The CDR3 spans 14 residues. V lost 4 bases and J lost 7, with 11 bases in between. Germline V gene data show CDR1 as MNHEY and CDR2 as SMNVEV (reference sequence). CDR3 loop: CASSYQGMNSPLHF. In nucleotides, the CDR3 is TGTGCCAGCAGTTATCAAGGAATGAATTCACCCCTCCACTTT.